This TCR beta chain is from a study of shared clonotypes between healthy human individuals. Study in general: There were three CD4 naive, three CD4 memory, two CD8 naive and one CD8 memory plates per donor. The study's findings and limits: Clonotype sharing across a handful of donors was observed for 5% to 6.5% of naive CD4 clonotypes.

Using immunoSEQ multiplex PCR, the repertoire was profiled, and TCRdb retains in-frame clones only, with some absent. The data contain about 2.4 million clones, roughly 93% of them singletons. As concerns this clone: Its antigen is as yet unknown. The sample carries other DNA sequences with the same CDR3.

CDR3 size: 14 residues. V was clipped by 2 bases and J by 1 base, with 9 bases between them. Per the germline V gene, CDR1 is SGHRS and CDR2 is YFSETQ. The V gene is TRBV5-1, the J gene TRBJ2-5; tentative D call: TRBD1 (6 bases). The sequenced sample consisted of naive CD4+ T cells from PBMCs. Subset in this sample: CD45RA+ positively selected. The source of this sequence is a man younger than 30 in good health. Some clones in this sample may be carry-over from other donors' samples. The CDR3 sequence is CASSFRQVQETQYF. As DNA, the CDR3 is TGCGCCAGCAGCTTCAGACAGGTCCAAGAGACCCAGTACTTC.